This TCR beta chain was recovered during a study of shared T cell receptors in the human thymus. Data came from immunoSEQ multiplex PCR; TCRdb stores just in-frame clones and leaves some out. The table lists 72,000 or so clones, over 90% of them singletons. CDR3 length: 15 residues. CDR1 and CDR2 (germline): MGHRA, YSYEKL. V was clipped by 2 bases and J by 3 bases; unmatched bases: 4. The TCR originated in a human donor. Sample: thymocytes. The rearrangement joins TRBV4-1 to TRBJ1-5; the match to TRBD1 covers 7 bases. This CDR3 reads CASSQQQGYNQPQHF. The DNA of the CDR3 is TGCGCCAGCAGCCAACAACAGGGGTACAATCAGCCCCAGCATTTT.